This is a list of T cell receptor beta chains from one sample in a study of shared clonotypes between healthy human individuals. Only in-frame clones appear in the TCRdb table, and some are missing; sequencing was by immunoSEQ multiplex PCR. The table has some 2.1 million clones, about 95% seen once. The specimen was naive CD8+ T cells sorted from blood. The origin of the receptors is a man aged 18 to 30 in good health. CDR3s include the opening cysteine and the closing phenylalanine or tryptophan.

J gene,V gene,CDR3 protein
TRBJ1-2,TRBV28,CASSFHGNRPRPYGYTF
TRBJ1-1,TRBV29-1,CSVEGVVNTEAFF
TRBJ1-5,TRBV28,CASREGQGHQPQHF
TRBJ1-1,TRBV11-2,CASLPGNTEAFF
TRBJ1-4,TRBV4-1,CASSQDRDSSEKLFF
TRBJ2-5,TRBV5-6,CASSLEDRLGGQETQYF
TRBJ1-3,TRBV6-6,CASSYEGSGNTIYF
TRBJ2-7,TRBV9,CASSATGGNYEQYF
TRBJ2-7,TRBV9,CASSGGLAGYEQYF
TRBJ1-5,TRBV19,CASSLTAGQPQHF
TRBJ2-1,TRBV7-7,CASSYGGDNEQFF
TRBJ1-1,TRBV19,CASSIGTGDTEAFF
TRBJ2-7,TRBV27,CASSPFGGSYEQYF
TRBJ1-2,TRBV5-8,CASSYRSSGEGYGYTF
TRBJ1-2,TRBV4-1,CASSHSWTGRDGYTF
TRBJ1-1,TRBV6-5,CASLAGRHTEAFF
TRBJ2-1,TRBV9,CASSGIGTSGSHEQFF
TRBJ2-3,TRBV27,CASSLGKGTDTQYF
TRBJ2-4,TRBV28,CASSVLRDGKEGF
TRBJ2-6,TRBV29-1,CSVEDPRFSGANVLTF
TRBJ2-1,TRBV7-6,CASSLYGGDNEQFF
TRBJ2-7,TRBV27,CASSLLAEKRGAPLSF
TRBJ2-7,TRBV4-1,CASSQLGGTEASYEQYF
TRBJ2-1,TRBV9,CASSVQSNEQFF
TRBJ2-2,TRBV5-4,CASSLVDSSNTGELFF
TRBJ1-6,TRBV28,CASSWGGNNSPLHF
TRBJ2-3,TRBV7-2,CASSLVGLDTDTQYF
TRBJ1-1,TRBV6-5,CASSYRGPDTEAFF
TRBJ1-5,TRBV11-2,CASSEGAGQPQHF
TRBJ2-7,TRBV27,CASNHRGSAYEQYF
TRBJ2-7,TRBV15,CATSRDLSGYEQYF
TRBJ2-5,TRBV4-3,CASSQAEGHLQETQYF
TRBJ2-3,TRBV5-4,CASSLRTSGIPDTQYF
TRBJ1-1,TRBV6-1,CASSEYGKMNTEAFF
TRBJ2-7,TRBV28,CASRRQGSYEQYF
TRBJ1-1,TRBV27,CASSLKGGGTEAFF
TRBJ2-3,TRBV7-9,CASSSSGGATDTQYF
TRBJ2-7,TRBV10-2,CASRLLGEYEQYF
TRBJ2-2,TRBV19,CASSIGLAAANTGELFF
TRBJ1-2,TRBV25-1,CASSDIGDYGYTF
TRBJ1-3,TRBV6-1,CASSDPGAGNTIYF
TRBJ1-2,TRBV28,CASSQKGHYGYTF
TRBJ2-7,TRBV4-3,CASSQDRDRHYEQYF